Shown below are 20 T cell receptor beta chains from a single sample sequenced in a study of vaccination and CD4 T cells after COVID-19. MiXCR, applied by TCRdb to the PCR reads, yields one record per CDR3 protein. The data contain about 18,000 distinct CDR3 sequences, 50% to 65% of them seen just once; the ten biggest clones take up 0.95% to 1.3%. Source: CD4+ T cells from blood, taken after SARS-CoV-2 vaccination. The receptors shown here come from a human donor who had recovered from COVID-19.

V usage is TRBV5-4 and J usage is TRBJ2-7; TRBD1 agrees at 8 bases. V dropped 4 bases and J dropped 2; count of bases not matched to a gene: 5. The CDR3 spans 14 residues. Germline V lookup: CDR1 SGHNT, CDR2 YYREEE (reference sequence). The CDR3 region is CASSGRTGTYEQYF. As DNA, the CDR3 is TGTGCCAGCAGCGGACGGACAGGGACCTACGAGCAGTACTTC.

This chain joins TRBV28 and TRBJ2-7, with 7 bases matching TRBD2. Germline V CDR1 and CDR2: MDHEN, SYDVKM. This CDR3 spans 14 amino acids. J lost 2 bases, V lost 7 bases, and 8 bases had no gene match. CDR3 region: CASTSAGDTYEQYF. The CDR3 region has the DNA TGTGCCAGCACCTCCGCGGGAGACACCTACGAGCAGTACTTC.

The rearrangement uses TRBV30 and TRBJ1-6, with D uncertain. The ends were cut back, 0 bases at V and 4 bases at J, with 7 bases in the middle. Per germline, CDR1 GTSNPN and CDR2 SVGIG (reference sequence). The CDR3 contains 14 residues. The CDR3 reads CAWSVTQYNSPLHF. The CDR3, as DNA: TGTGCCTGGAGTGTCACACAGTATAATTCACCCCTCCACTTT.

The genes are TRBV7-2 and TRBJ1-5; 11 bases agree with TRBD1. The CDR3 runs 15 residues. Germline V gene data show CDR1 as SGHTA and CDR2 as FQGNSA. J was trimmed by 12 bases and V by 5 bases; bases with no gene match: 12. In DNA, the CDR3 is TGTGCCAGCAGCCCGGGACAGGGGGGTTTTTTTGGCCAGCATTTT. It specifies CASSPGQGGFFGQHF. Combining the CDR3 with reference TRBV7-2 and TRBJ1-5 gives the whole variable domain GAGVSQSPSNKVTEKGKDVELRCDPISGHTALYWYRQSLGQGLEFLIYFQGNSAPDKSGLPSDRFSAERTGGSVSTLTIQRTQQEDSAVYLCASSPGQGGFFGQHFGDGTRLSIL.

The genes are TRBV7-2 and TRBJ2-5, with TRBD2 matching 8 bases. V was pared by 1 base and J by 4 bases, with 8 bases of the junction left unmatched. Germline values: CDR1 SGHTA, CDR2 FQGNSA. There are 16 residues in the CDR3. The CDR3 DNA reads as TGTGCCAGCAGCTTAGTACCGGGAGGGCTTTCAGAGACCCAGTACTTC. It encodes CASSLVPGGLSETQYF.

This clonotype has only a few counts. The chain recombines TRBV20-1 with TRBJ1-4; D is undetermined. This CDR3 has 14 residues. Trimming took off 1 base at V and 0 bases at J, with 6 bases between the two ends. From germline, CDR1 is DFQATT and CDR2 SNEGSKA (reference sequence). In DNA, the CDR3 is TGCAGTGCTAGAGGGGGTGCAACTAATGAAAAACTGTTTTTT. Its translation is CSARGGATNEKLFF.

The chain is built from TRBV7-3 and TRBJ2-7, with D perhaps matching TRBD1 (6 bases). Deletions cut 5 bases from V and 0 bases from J, with 11 bases between. Per the germline V gene, CDR1 is SGHTA and CDR2 is FQGTGA. This CDR3 contains 14 residues. The CDR3 DNA is TGTGCCAGCAGCCGCGACAGGAGCTCCTACGAGCAGTACTTC. Translated, it gives CASSRDRSSYEQYF.

This chain connects TRBV24-1 to TRBJ2-3; either TRBD1 or TRBD2 may fit D (6 bases each). The CDR3 length is 18 residues. Germline CDR1 KGHDR, CDR2 SFDVKD. V was clipped by 5 bases and J by 0 bases, with 20 bases between them. The CDR3 DNA is TGTGCCACCAGTGGGTTTCGGGGGCCTTCTATTAGCACAGATACGCAGTATTTT. Protein product: CATSGFRGPSISTDTQYF.

The chain combines TRBV20-1 with TRBJ2-2; TRBD2 matches at 8 bases. The CDR3 contains 14 residues. The V gene end was trimmed by 5 bases and the J gene end by 4 bases; junction bases not matched to a gene: 6. Germline lookup yields CDR1 DFQATT and CDR2 SNEGSKA (reference sequence). The CDR3 nucleotides read TGCAGTGCTGCCCTAGCGGGCCCCACCGGGGAGCTGTTTTTT. This translates into CSAALAGPTGELFF.

There are a few counts of this clonotype. J is TRBJ2-1 and V is TRBV10-3; TRBD2 matches 10 bases. Trimming cost V 4 bases and J 6 bases; bases outside gene matches: 3. The CDR3 is 14 amino acids. Germline CDR1 reads ENHRY; CDR2 reads SYGVKD. The CDR3 DNA is TGTGCCATCAGTGGGGCTAGCGGGAGCAATGAGCAGTTCTTC. Translated: CAISGASGSNEQFF.

The chain recombines TRBV6-5 with TRBJ1-3; D remains unclear. Germline CDR1 MNHEY, CDR2 SVGAGI. CDR3 size: 13 residues. The ends were cut back, 1 base at V and 7 bases at J, with 8 bases in the middle. The CDR3 nucleotides read TGTGCCAGCAGTTACTTCCCGGCTAACACCATATATTTT. It specifies CASSYFPANTIYF.

Of note for this clonotype: At one end, the junction sequence differs from germline, possibly due to a read error. This chain joins TRBV7-3 and TRBJ2-7, with D possibly matching TRBD1 (6 bases). The germline gives CDR1 SGHTA, CDR2 FQGTGA. The CDR3 has 15 amino acids. CDR3 bases: TGTGCCGGCAGCCCAAGGACAGAGGGCTCCTACGAGCAGTACTTC. It translates to CAGSPRTEGSYEQYF.

The chain is built from TRBV19 and TRBJ1-1; 7 bases align to TRBD1. Germline lookup yields CDR1 LNHDA and CDR2 SQIVND (reference sequence). Losses at the gene ends were 6 bases for V and 9 bases for J; bases not matched to a gene: 10. This CDR3 is built from 13 residues. CDR3 sequence reads: CASRVRQGDKAFF. The CDR3 DNA follows: TGTGCCAGTAGGGTGAGGCAGGGGGATAAAGCTTTCTTT.

V and J are TRBV19 and TRBJ1-2; 7 nucleotides agree with TRBD1. CDR1 is LNHDA, CDR2 SQIVND, per germline (reference sequence). The CDR3 totals 14 residues. The ends lost 6 bases at V and 4 bases at J; junction bases unmatched: 8. The CDR3 DNA follows: TGTGCCAGTAGCACGGGACAGCGCCTCTATGGCTACACCTTC. This gives the protein CASSTGQRLYGYTF.

The genes are TRBV3-1 and TRBJ1-5, with D uncertain. Trimming stripped 0 bases from V and 0 bases from J, with 6 bases between. CDR3 size: 15 residues. From germline, CDR1 is LGHDT and CDR2 YNNKEL (reference sequence). CDR3 sequence reads: CASSQDLVSNQPQHF. Here the CDR3 DNA reads TGTGCCAGCAGCCAAGATCTTGTTAGCAATCAGCCCCAGCATTTT.

In its sample, this clonotype was seen once. The chain couples TRBV19 to TRBJ2-5; D call uncertain. The CDR3 totals 12 residues. V was cut by 5 bases and J by 1 base, with 5 bases left in between. Germline assignment: CDR1 LNHDA and CDR2 SQIVND (reference sequence). The CDR3 sequence is CASSSSQETQYF. In DNA form, the CDR3 reads TGTGCCAGTAGTTCCAGCCAAGAGACCCAGTACTTC.

This clonotype was seen more than once but under ten times. This chain joins TRBV20-1 and TRBJ1-5; tentative D call: TRBD1 (5 bases). CDR3 length: 14 residues. V lost 5 bases and J lost 3, with 14 bases in between. Germline V gives CDR1 DFQATT, CDR2 SNEGSKA (reference sequence). The CDR3 reads CSAEPGTTNQPQHF. The CDR3 bases are TGCAGTGCTGAACCCGGGACTACCAATCAGCCCCAGCATTTT.

CDR3 in amino acids: CASSAWGQTSDTQYF. The CDR3 DNA sequence: TGTGCCAGCAGTGCATGGGGGCAGACTTCAGATACGCAGTATTTT. This chain uses TRBV6-1 with TRBJ2-3; D is perhaps TRBD1 (6 bases). This CDR3 is 15 amino acids long. Germline-derived CDR1 and CDR2 are MNHNS and SASEGT. The V and J ends lost 4 bases and 4 bases respectively, with 15 bases between them.

This chain connects TRBV20-1 to TRBJ2-7; D might be TRBD1 or TRBD2, each matching 6 bases. This CDR3 spans 14 amino acids. V dropped 2 bases and J dropped 5 bases, with 16 bases sitting between them. The germline V gene encodes CDR1 DFQATT and CDR2 SNEGSKA (reference sequence). The CDR3 loop is CSARRGAPPHEQYF. Written as DNA, the CDR3 is TGCAGTGCTAGAAGGGGGGCACCCCCCCACGAGCAGTACTTC.

This chain links TRBV20-1 with TRBJ2-7; D not certain. The CDR3 consists of 13 residues. Germline V lookup: CDR1 DFQATT, CDR2 SNEGSKA (reference sequence). V lost 3 bases to trimming and J lost 2 bases, with 11 bases between them. In nucleotides, the CDR3 is TGCAGTGCTAGGGCAGGAGAACCCTACGAGCAGTACTTC. Its translation is CSARAGEPYEQYF.